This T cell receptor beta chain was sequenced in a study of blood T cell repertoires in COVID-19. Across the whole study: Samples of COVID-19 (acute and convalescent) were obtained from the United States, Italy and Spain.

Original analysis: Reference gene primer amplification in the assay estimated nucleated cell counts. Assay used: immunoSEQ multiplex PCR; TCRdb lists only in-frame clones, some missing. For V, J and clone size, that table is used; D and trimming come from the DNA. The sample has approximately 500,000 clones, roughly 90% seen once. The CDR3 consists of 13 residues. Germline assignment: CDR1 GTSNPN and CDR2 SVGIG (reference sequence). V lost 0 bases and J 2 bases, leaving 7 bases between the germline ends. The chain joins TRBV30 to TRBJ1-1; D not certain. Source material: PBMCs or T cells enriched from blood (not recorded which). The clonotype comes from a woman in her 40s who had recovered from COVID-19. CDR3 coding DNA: TGTGCCTGGAGTGTACTGCCCAACACTGAAGCTTTCTTT. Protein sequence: CAWSVLPNTEAFF.